Listed here is a single T cell receptor (beta chain). Its antigen is unknown. Per-base qualities were not stored, and no clone one base away is much larger. The data are from a study of blood T cell repertoires in COVID-19 (dated by TCRdb to 2019 to 2021). For the wider study: Samples from collaborators originated in the United States, Italy and Spain and spanned both the acute and convalescent phases of COVID-19. The prospective study material was composed of cDNA or gDNA derived from T cells, B-cell-depleted T cells, or PBMCs. Deeply sampled blood TCRbeta repertoires from subjects exposed to, actively infected with, or recovered from COVID-19 were included in the dataset. A freely available public database, intended as a resource for researchers studying the immune response to SARS-CoV-2, is where the repertoires were released. The samples were drawn from two sources: the first 160 participants of the ongoing ImmuneRACE study, and 1,254 subjects contributed by 6 global collaborators. A de-identified subject ID, COVID-19 status, age in years and sex were almost always included in the sample metadata. Where available, HLA class I and class II types were obtained from metadata supplied by the sample provider rather than from assay-based typing. The paper as a whole reports these results and caveats: The amount of clinical and demographic metadata varied by source and participant and was provided uncurated.

The immunoSEQ Assay, a bias-controlled multiplex PCR, was used to amplify TCRbeta CDR3 regions from genomic DNA. As for how the authors treated the data: The number of nucleated cells in each sample was estimated from the amplification of reference gene primers within the assay. To quantify the absolute abundance of each unique TCRbeta CDR3 rearrangement, sequence reads were collapsed and filtered. Productive Simpson clonality was computed per sample as the square root of Simpson's diversity index over productive rearrangements. TCRdb stores this immuneACCESS table with in-frame sequences only. Part of the clones is absent; in the studies checked, under half of the shortfall reflects unresolved V genes, and no reason is known for the rest. V and J calls and clone size come straight from that table; D and trimming were deduced from the DNA. The sample table records 150,000 or so clones; 80% to 90% of these occur just once. The ten largest clones add up to around 14% of the sample.

V was cut back by 2 bases and J by 8 bases, leaving a gap of 17 bases between them. The CDR3 starts with the cysteine, ends with the phenylalanine, and has 15 residues. This entry keeps only the CDR3 DNA: 45 bases, framed from base 1. CDR1 MNHEY and CDR2 SVGAGI are derived from the germline V gene. The collaborating institutions used their own protocols to collect whole blood in K2EDTA tubes. For TCRbeta analysis, collaborators shipped samples as frozen whole blood, isolated PBMCs, or DNA extracted from either of those sample types. The chain couples TRBV6-5 to TRBJ2-3; the best D guess is TRBD1, with 6 bases matching. This TCR derives from a middle-aged woman with acute or convalescent COVID-19. The source material was peripheral blood. The CDR3 reads CASSYTPTGLGTQYF. Here is the DNA: TGTGCCAGCAGTTACACCCCAACAGGGCTGGGTACGCAGTATTTT.